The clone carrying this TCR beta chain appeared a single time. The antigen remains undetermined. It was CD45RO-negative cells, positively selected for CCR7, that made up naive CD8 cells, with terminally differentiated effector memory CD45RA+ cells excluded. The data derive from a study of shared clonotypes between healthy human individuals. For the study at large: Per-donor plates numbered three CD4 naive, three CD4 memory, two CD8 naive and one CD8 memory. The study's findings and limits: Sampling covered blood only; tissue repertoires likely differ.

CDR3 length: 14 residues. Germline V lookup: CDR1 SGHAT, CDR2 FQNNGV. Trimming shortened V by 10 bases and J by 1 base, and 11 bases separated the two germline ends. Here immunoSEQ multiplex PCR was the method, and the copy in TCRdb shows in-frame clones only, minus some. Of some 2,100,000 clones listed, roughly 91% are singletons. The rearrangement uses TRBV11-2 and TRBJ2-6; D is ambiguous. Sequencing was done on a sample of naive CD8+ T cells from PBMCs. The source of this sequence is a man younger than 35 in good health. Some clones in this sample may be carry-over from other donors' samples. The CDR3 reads CAIHELSGANVLTF. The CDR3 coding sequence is TGTGCCATCCACGAACTGTCTGGGGCCAACGTCCTGACTTTC.